Included here is one TCR beta chain sequence, with context. The junction had 17 bases not matched to a gene; V was cut back by 4 bases and J by 8 bases. The CDR3 length is 16 residues. The V gene's germline CDR1 is SGHRS and CDR2 YFSETQ. Under the authors' procedure: How many nucleated cells were present was estimated from reference gene primer amplification. Only in-frame clones appear in the TCRdb table, and some are missing; sequencing was by immunoSEQ multiplex PCR. That table furnishes V, J and clone size, whereas the DNA furnished D and trimming. The table records 15,000 to 20,000 clones, 89% of them present only once. The data stem from a study of blood T cell repertoires in COVID-19. On the study more broadly: The origin of the acute and convalescent COVID-19 samples was the United States, Italy and Spain. PBMCs, B-cell-depleted T cells, or T cells were the source of the cDNA or gDNA that made up the material.

The gene calls are TRBV5-1 and TRBJ2-7, with 8 bases matching TRBD2. Sequencing used peripheral blood. This receptor was taken from a human donor in a cohort sampled during active COVID-19. As DNA, the CDR3 is TGCGCCAGCAGCGACGAGGGCGTAACGGGGGGGGACAAGCAGTACTTC. Translating it yields CASSDEGVTGGDKQYF.